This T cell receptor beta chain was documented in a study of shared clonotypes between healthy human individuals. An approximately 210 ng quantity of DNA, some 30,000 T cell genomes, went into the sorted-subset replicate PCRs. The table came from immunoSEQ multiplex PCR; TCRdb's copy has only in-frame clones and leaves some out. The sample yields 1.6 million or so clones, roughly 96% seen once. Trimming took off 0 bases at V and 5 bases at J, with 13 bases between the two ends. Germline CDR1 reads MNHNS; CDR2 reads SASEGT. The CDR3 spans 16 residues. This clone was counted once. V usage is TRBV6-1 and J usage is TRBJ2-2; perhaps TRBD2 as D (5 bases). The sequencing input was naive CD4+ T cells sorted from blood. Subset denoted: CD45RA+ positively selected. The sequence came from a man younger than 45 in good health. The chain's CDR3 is CASSEARARATGELFF. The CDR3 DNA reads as TGTGCCAGCAGTGAAGCGAGGGCGCGTGCAACCGGGGAGCTGTTTTTT.